The TCR beta chain under discussion was sequenced for a study of radiation and T cells in renal cell carcinoma. On the study more broadly: Nephrectomy followed 15 Gy stereotactic body radiation by 4 weeks. Study-level results: From baseline, blood top tumor clonotypes peaked at 2 weeks post-radiation. Baseline intratumoral clonotype presence is unknown without pretreatment biopsies.

This clone was seen only a few times. Its antigen is unidentified. This table comes from immunoSEQ multiplex PCR, and its TCRdb copy is limited to in-frame clones, with some not included. The table has about 150,000 clones, about nine tenths seen once. Time point of the sample: baseline pretreatment blood. Treatment reported: 15 Gy SBRT to primary tumor, nephrectomy 4 weeks later. The patient's renal cell carcinoma had clear cell pathology. CDR1 LNHDA and CDR2 SQIVND come from the germline V gene (reference sequence). V dropped 7 bases and J dropped 4 bases, with 13 bases sitting between them. The CDR3 is 13 residues long.

The material was blood, obtained from a patient whose treatment included radiotherapy and nephrectomy. The source of this sequence is a woman in her seventies with renal cell carcinoma. This chain joins TRBV19 and TRBJ1-1, with a weak D call TRBD1 (5 bases). This CDR3 reads CASNEPGRTEAFF. CDR3 DNA: TGTGCCAGTAATGAACCGGGGCGCACTGAAGCTTTCTTT.